This passage covers 23 T cell receptor beta chains from one sample sequenced in a study of blood T cells in healthy people across ages. A sample-barcoded 5' primer and a J-beta primer mix were used in a second PCR of about 6 to 12 cycles. TCRdb fed the 5' RACE reads into MiXCR, producing one record per CDR3 protein. This table holds 780,000 or so distinct CDR3 sequences, roughly three fifths found once. The material sequenced was blood. The receptors were gathered from a man in his forties in good health.

J is TRBJ2-5 and V is TRBV7-2; no clear D gene. The tail of the sequence fits TRBJ2-4 better, so the J call may be wrong. The CDR3 contains 20 residues. CDR1 is SGHTA, CDR2 FQGNSA, per germline. CDR3 residues: CASSFVRPPELKLAKNIQYF. CDR3 nucleotides: TGTGCCAGCAGCTTTGTTAGGCCCCCGGAGTTGAAACTAGCCAAAAACATTCAGTACTTC.

The genes are TRBV29-1 and TRBJ1-2, with D unresolved. CDR3 length: 14 residues. Trimming took 1 base from V and 2 from J, leaving 11 bases between them. Per germline, CDR1 SQVTM and CDR2 ANQGSEA. In DNA form, the CDR3 reads TGCAGCGTTGAAGGGGCCAGAGGAAACTATGGCTACACCTTC. As protein: CSVEGARGNYGYTF.

The chain recombines TRBV28 with TRBJ2-7; possibly TRBD2 for D (6 bases). V was pared by 7 bases and J by 1 base, with 11 bases between. In germline, CDR1 is MDHEN, CDR2 SYDVKM. CDR3 length equals 13 residues. The CDR3 region is CASTPGDSYEQYF. CDR3 coding DNA: TGTGCCAGCACCCCGGGGGATTCCTACGAGCAGTACTTC. The entire variable domain, with the rest obtained from reference TRBV28 and TRBJ2-7, is as follows: DVKVTQSSRYLVKRTGEKVFLECVQDMDHENMFWYRQDPGLGLRLIYFSYDVKMKEKGDIPEGYSVSREKKERFSLILESASTNQTSMYLCASTPGDSYEQYFGPGTRLTVT.

This chain links TRBV11-2 with TRBJ1-4, with D perhaps matching TRBD1 (5 bases). V lost 4 bases and J lost 8, with 20 bases in between. The germline V gene encodes CDR1 SGHAT and CDR2 FQNNGV. The CDR3 runs 16 residues. The CDR3 reads CASSSQPPGSGEKLFF. The CDR3 DNA sequence: TGTGCCAGCAGCTCGCAACCGCCAGGGTCTGGCGAAAAACTGTTTTTT. Full variable domain (remainder filled in from reference TRBV11-2 and TRBJ1-4): EAGVAQSPRYKIIEKRQSVAFWCNPISGHATLYWYQQILGQGPKLLIQFQNNGVVDDSQLPKDRFSAERLKGVDSTLKIQPAKLEDSAVYLCASSSQPPGSGEKLFFGSGTQLSVL.

This clonotype was picked up one time. The V and J genes are TRBV7-3 and TRBJ2-6, with D unresolved. Looked up from germline, CDR1 is SGHTA and CDR2 is FQGTGA. V was cut by 3 bases and J by 0 bases, with 12 bases left in between. The CDR3 has 17 residues. The CDR3 here is CASSFFQSSSGANVLTF. The CDR3 nucleotides read TGTGCCAGCAGCTTTTTCCAGTCTAGCTCTGGGGCCAACGTCCTGACTTTC.

DNA of the CDR3: TGTGCCAGCAGGCAAGGGCCCGACGAGCAGTACTTC. Translated: CASRQGPDEQYF. The chain has TRBV2 and TRBJ2-7, with D hard to call. The germline gives CDR1 SNHLY, CDR2 FYNNEI. The V end lost 6 bases, the J end lost 5 bases, and 11 bases lay between the germline ends. The CDR3 length is 12 residues.

Details on this clonotype: Mismatch with germline at one junction end may stem from a read error. The chain uses TRBV4-3 and TRBJ2-5; 10 nucleotides line up with TRBD2. Germline lookup yields CDR1 LGHNA and CDR2 YSLEER. The CDR3 loop spans 16 amino acids. The CDR3 DNA sequence: TGCGCCAACAGCCAAGACGTAGCGGGAGGTTCAGGGACCCAGTACTTC. Its translation is CANSQDVAGGSGTQYF.

The chain uses TRBV2 and TRBJ2-7; TRBD1 might be the D (6 bases). In germline, CDR1 is SNHLY, CDR2 FYNNEI. V gave up 6 bases and J gave up 4 bases, with 16 bases separating them. This CDR3 contains 14 residues. CDR3 loop: CASRMRTDQYEQYF. In nucleotides, the CDR3 is TGTGCCAGCAGGATGCGGACAGACCAATACGAGCAGTACTTC. Drawing the rest from reference TRBV2 and TRBJ2-7, the complete variable domain is EPEVTQTPSHQVTQMGQEVILRCVPISNHLYFYWYRQILGQKVEFLVSFYNNEISEKSEIFDDQFSVERPDGSNFTLKIRSTKLEDSAMYFCASRMRTDQYEQYFGPGTRLTVT.

This clonotype appeared a few times. V is TRBV5-5 and J is TRBJ2-3; TRBD1 might be the D (6 bases). Germline lookup yields CDR1 SGHKS and CDR2 YYEKEE (reference sequence). V was pared by 1 base and J by 2 bases, with 11 bases between. The CDR3 is 15 amino acids. The CDR3 region has the DNA TGTGCCAGCAGCTTGTTCCCAGGGGTCACAGATACGCAGTATTTT. It codes for CASSLFPGVTDTQYF.

This clonotype was recorded at least ten times. This chain joins TRBV7-2 and TRBJ2-3; no clear D. V was trimmed by 4 bases and J by 2 bases, leaving 4 bases between them. The V gene's germline CDR1 is SGHTA and CDR2 FQGNSA. The CDR3 extends over 12 amino acids. Here the CDR3 DNA reads TGTGCCAGCAGCTCTATCACAGATACGCAGTATTTT. Translated: CASSSITDTQYF.

V usage is TRBV5-1 and J usage is TRBJ1-2; D ambiguous. The CDR3 covers 15 residues. Germline-derived CDR1 and CDR2 are SGHRS and YFSETQ. V lost 4 bases to trimming and J lost 2 bases, with 15 bases between them. DNA of the CDR3: TGCGCCAGCAGCGAGACGACAAGTACAAACTATGGCTACACCTTC. Translated, it gives CASSETTSTNYGYTF.

The chain carries TRBV21-1 and TRBJ1-4; whether TRBD1, the table's D call, matches the DNA was not checked. TRBV21-1 corresponds to a pseudogene. The CDR3 is 15 residues long. This CDR3 reads CASSKNRGRDEKLFF. The CDR3 DNA follows: TGTGCCAGCAGCAAGAACAGGGGGCGCGATGAAAAACTGTTTTTT.

The J gene is TRBJ2-3, the V gene TRBV29-1, with a weak D call TRBD2 (6 bases). The V gene's germline CDR1 is SQVTM and CDR2 ANQGSEA. V shed 1 base and J shed 0 bases, with 11 bases lying between them. The CDR3 runs to 15 residues. CDR3 sequence (DNA): TGCAGCGTTGAAGGGCGGAGCGGGAGCACAGATACGCAGTATTTT. Protein product: CSVEGRSGSTDTQYF.

The gene calls are TRBV7-2 and TRBJ2-1, with 12 nucleotides matching TRBD1. J was trimmed by 0 bases and V by 4 bases; bases with no gene match: 13. This CDR3 contains 20 residues. Germline assignment: CDR1 SGHTA and CDR2 FQGNSA. The CDR3 spells CASSSPGTGGEKGSYNEQFF. The DNA for the CDR3 is TGTGCCAGCAGCTCCCCCGGGACAGGGGGCGAAAAGGGCTCCTACAATGAGCAGTTCTTC.

This clonotype occurred once. The rearrangement joins TRBV11-1 to TRBJ2-5; 7 positions match TRBD1. Germline values: CDR1 SGHAT, CDR2 FQDESV (reference sequence). V trimming: 5 bases; J trimming: 1 base; junction bases outside the gene matches: 7. The length of the CDR3 is 15 residues. The CDR3 nucleotides are TGTGCCAGCAGCGACCGGACAGGCCGCCAAGAGACCCAGTACTTC. It is translated as CASSDRTGRQETQYF.

The chain has TRBV9 and TRBJ2-7, with no clear D. Germline-derived CDR1 and CDR2 are SGDLS and YYNGEE. The ends were cut back, 0 bases at V and 3 bases at J, with 7 bases in the middle. CDR3 length: 13 amino acids. CDR3 coding DNA: TGTGCCAGCAGCGTAGAGGGCAGCTACGAGCAGTACTTC. Residues: CASSVEGSYEQYF.

The chain combines TRBV7-3 with TRBJ1-6; D is undetermined. This CDR3 spans 15 amino acids. Trimming stripped 8 bases from V and 7 bases from J, with 18 bases between. CDR1 is SGHTA, CDR2 FQGTGA, per germline. In DNA form, the CDR3 reads TGTGCCAGCCAGGAGGAAGGTTCTATGAATTCACCCCTCCACTTT. This translates into CASQEEGSMNSPLHF.

This chain links TRBV7-3 with TRBJ1-5, with a tentative D call TRBD1 (6 bases). The CDR3 runs 14 residues. The V end lost 5 bases, the J end lost 10 bases, and 18 bases lay between the germline ends. Germline V CDR1 and CDR2: SGHTA, FQGTGA. The chain's CDR3 is CASSRTRRGKPQHF. CDR3 nucleotide sequence: TGTGCCAGCAGCCGGACAAGGAGGGGGAAACCCCAGCATTTT.

This clonotype was recorded only once. The chain uses TRBV5-1 and TRBJ2-1, with TRBD2 matching 8 bases. V was pared by 7 bases and J by 2 bases, with 11 bases of the junction left unmatched. The CDR3 loop spans 16 amino acids. Germline V gene data show CDR1 as SGHRS and CDR2 as YFSETQ. CDR3 nucleotide sequence: TGCGCCAGCGGCCCAGGACTAGCTCCCACCTACAATGAGCAGTTCTTC. Its protein product is CASGPGLAPTYNEQFF.

The chain combines TRBV7-9 with TRBJ1-2; 9 positions match TRBD1. The germline V gene encodes CDR1 SEHNR and CDR2 FQNEAQ (reference sequence). Losses at the gene ends were 4 bases for V and 5 bases for J; bases not matched to a gene: 5. The CDR3 runs to 14 residues. CDR3 protein: CASSSRDRVYGYTF. The CDR3 region has the DNA TGTGCCAGCAGCTCCCGGGACAGGGTATATGGCTACACCTTC. The whole variable domain, remainder taken from reference TRBV7-9 and TRBJ1-2, is DTGVSQNPRHKITKRGQNVTFRCDPISEHNRLYWYRQTLGQGPEFLTYFQNEAQLEKSRLLSDRFSAERPKGSFSTLEIQRTEQGDSAMYLCASSSRDRVYGYTFGSGTRLTVV.

V gene TRBV11-3 combines with J gene TRBJ2-3; 9 bases align to TRBD1. Germline trimming cut 5 bases from V and 7 bases from J; bases unmatched to any gene: 7. The CDR3 sequence is 14 residues long. The germline V gene has CDR1 SGHNT and CDR2 YENEEA. The CDR3 loop is CASSPGTGIYTQYF. CDR3 coding DNA: TGTGCCAGCAGCCCCGGGACAGGGATTTATACGCAGTATTTT.

The CDR3 reads CASSFFEGFGGMNTEAFF. The CDR3 DNA is TGTGCCAGCAGTTTTTTTGAGGGGTTTGGAGGCATGAACACTGAAGCTTTCTTT. The V call is TRBV12-3 or TRBV12-4, the J call TRBJ1-1, with a weak D call TRBD1 (5 bases). CDR3 size: 18 residues. Trimming took off 3 bases at V and 0 bases at J, with 20 bases between the two ends.

This clonotype has more than one count but fewer than ten. The rearrangement links TRBV4-3 to TRBJ2-3; D perhaps matches TRBD2 (6 bases). V was clipped by 4 bases and J by 6 bases, with 20 bases between them. This CDR3 has 16 amino acids. CDR1 and CDR2 (germline): LGHNA, YSLEER. CDR3 DNA sequence: TGCGCCAGCAGCCCCGCGGGGACTTCTCTGGGGGATACGCAGTATTTT. Translation: CASSPAGTSLGDTQYF.